The entry that follows covers one T cell receptor beta chain sequence. Its cognate antigen is unknown. The record originates from a study of shared clonotypes between healthy human individuals. About the research overall: The donor group consisted of a couple of women and three men, aged 18 to 49.

Findings of the study overall: With few donors, the genetic and exposure-history diversity represented was limited.

At the deep level, the assay was run. Clones were read by immunoSEQ multiplex PCR, and TCRdb kept only the in-frame ones, dropping some. The sample lists hundreds of thousands of clones, 60% to 85% occurring once. This clonotype was sampled from a woman between 40 and 55 years old in good health. Some clones in this sample may be carry-over from other donors' samples. Sequences were obtained from PBMCs.

The CDR3 DNA follows: TGTGCCAGCAGGCCAACAGGGCGAGGAAACACCATATATTTT. This codes for CASRPTGRGNTIYF. The chain has TRBV6-6 and TRBJ1-3; weak D call: TRBD1 (6 bases). This CDR3 is built from 14 residues. The V gene lost 6 bases and the J gene lost 4 bases, with 13 bases spanning the gap. Germline V CDR1 and CDR2: MNHNY, SVGAGI (reference sequence).